A selection of T cell receptor beta chains follows, all from one sample in a study of STAT5B mutations in CD4+ large granular lymphocyte leukemia. Sequencing used immunoSEQ multiplex PCR; TCRdb keeps in-frame clones, though not all of them. The data show about 30,000 clones, with 79% seen just once and 2.1% held by the top ten. The sequenced sample was CD4+ T cells from blood buffy coats. These TCRs come from a human donor in good health. Each CDR3 is given without its conserved first and last residue.

ASTKRQGNTGELF,TRBJ2-2,TRBV14
ASSQGFQRSSYEQY,TRBJ2-7,TRBV11-3
ASSVLGYEQY,TRBJ2-7,TRBV6-1
ASSQETQY,TRBJ2-5,TRBV28
ASSFAGADTQY,TRBJ2-3,TRBV27
SASSDTQY,TRBJ2-3,TRBV20-1
ASREYRSNTEAF,TRBJ1-1,TRBV5-1
AWRDGPGGNSPLH,TRBJ1-6,TRBV30
ASGRSYEQY,TRBJ2-7,TRBV6-5
ASSPLGGIDYGYT,TRBJ1-2,TRBV14
ASSPGTSSLNEQF,TRBJ2-1,TRBV7-2
ASSDLVRSYGYT,TRBJ1-2,TRBV19
ASSPPRDGRYEQF,TRBJ2-1,TRBV7-8
ASSQEISETYEQY,TRBJ2-7,TRBV4-2
ASRGDNEKLF,TRBJ1-4,TRBV2
ASSYSRDIGNTIY,TRBJ1-3,TRBV6-5
ASSLQGYGSYNSPLH,TRBJ1-6,TRBV7-2
ASSQTGSTDTQY,TRBJ2-3,TRBV18
ASSLAPGKETQY,TRBJ2-5,TRBV5-1
ASTVESTEAF,TRBJ1-1,TRBV2
AWSVHEGQPQH,TRBJ1-5,TRBV30
ASSGGSKGGAYEQY,TRBJ2-7,TRBV5-1
ASKSRDTQY,TRBJ2-3,TRBV2
ASTRDSNQPQH,TRBJ1-5,TRBV2
ASSPPGGQETQY,TRBJ2-5,TRBV6-6
ASKLRGLGTDTQY,TRBJ2-3,TRBV19
ASIRAGGGTDTQY,TRBJ2-3,TRBV6-1
ASSLTGGGGSYNEQF,TRBJ2-1,TRBV7-3
ASSGSEASGRGTEH,TRBJ2-7,TRBV27
ASSLEGSGEF,TRBJ2-1,TRBV5-1
ASTSGQSSYNSPLH,TRBJ1-6,TRBV28
ASSQGPPNQPQH,TRBJ1-5,TRBV27
ASSLVQGQNNSPLH,TRBJ1-6,TRBV7-8
ASTVGTSGRGTDTQY,TRBJ2-3,TRBV11-2
ASSQEGTGVGYGYT,TRBJ1-2,TRBV4-2
ARDQWGGGNTEAF,TRBJ1-1,TRBV7-9
ATTLQGIGLAAGETQY,TRBJ2-5,TRBV5-1